This T cell receptor beta chain was sequenced during a study of shared clonotypes between healthy human individuals (TCRdb year 2020). In the study overall: The cohort included three men and a couple of women between 18 and 49 years of age. Blood TCR repertoires of roughly 5 healthy adults were deeply sequenced to estimate repertoire size and the extent of clonotype sharing between individuals. For each donor, CD4 naive and CD4 memory were each run on three plates, CD8 naive on two plates, and CD8 memory on one plate. Each donor's leukapheresis produced roughly between roughly 0.9 and 9 billion PBMCs. To increase sequencing depth and limit assay-specific biases, TCR repertoire library preparation and sequencing were carried out by different laboratories using diverse techniques. The research as a whole found: Pairwise subsampling led to the expectation that sequencing depth would affect the degree of clonotype sharing among donors. Larger estimated clonotype richness was generally found for naive subsets than for memory subsets. Clonotypes shared by all four sorted-subset donors showed higher generation probabilities than non-shared clonotypes. Because the study included only a small number of donors, the genetic and exposure-history diversity represented was limited. Rarefaction of sorted-subset datasets indicated incomplete sequencing despite the large sequencing depth. Sampling was limited to blood, and TCR repertoires in tissue likely differ from TCR repertoires in blood. Across a few donors, approximately 5% of naive CD4, more than 3% of naive CD8, 2.3% of memory CD4, and 0.4% to 0.45% of memory CD8 clonotypes were shared.

Donors were healthy HIV-negative adults with no recently reported acute infections or vaccinations. Only Caucasian adults living in Nashville, Tennessee, USA were represented among the donors. Magnetic negative selection was used to enrich CD4+ T cells, after which naive cells were positively selected on CD45RA and the negative fraction became the memory subset. After blood collection by leukapheresis, PBMCs were isolated using Ficoll-Histopaque density gradient centrifugation and then cryopreserved in the vapor phase of liquid nitrogen. Analytical flow cytometry was used to check the purity and quantity of each magnetically sorted T cell population. Each sorted fraction had its genomic DNA isolated and then quantified by UV absorbance on a Nanodrop 2000c. With respect to this clone: Its recognized antigen is unknown. No clone much larger than this one lies a single base away; base qualities are absent.

TCR CDR3 regions were amplified from genomic DNA by multiplex PCR using the deep immunoSEQ assay. Extracted genomic DNA from each cell subset was spread evenly across all wells of several immunoSEQ 96-well plates, with each plate serving as a replicate. For sorted subsets, each replicate PCR was loaded with around 220 ng genomic DNA, equivalent to about 33,000 T cell genomes. Purified libraries were measured with a Qubit 3.0 fluorometer, size-checked on a Bioanalyzer 2100, and measured again with the KAPA Library Quantification kit. Every immunoSEQ 96-well plate was sequenced on a separate single-read 150-cycle Illumina NextSeq 550 flow cell. As for the original processing: The immunoSEQ output contained only junctional sequences without quality scores, so filtering could not match that applied to full-length reads. Sequences were annotated with PyIR, a Python wrapper for IgBLAST v1.9, and V/J genes and CDR3 were assigned using IMGT germline references. Any read was removed if the V/J assignment was weak (E-value above 1e-6), the CDR3 was missing, or the read contained stop codons, out-of-frame junctions, or ambiguous translated residues. A V3J clonotype was defined by an identical inferred V gene, J gene, and CDR3 amino acid sequence. The percentage overlap between two repertoires was calculated by dividing the number of shared unique clonotypes by the size of the smaller repertoire. Three approaches were used to assess repertoire richness: RTK rarefaction, the Chao1 estimator, and Recon v2.1 estimates of unobserved clonotypes. Generation probabilities for all TCRbeta clonotypes obtained by the gDNA method from a few donors were computed using OLGA. As stored in TCRdb, this immuneACCESS dataset retains in-frame rearrangements with V and J assigned. A fraction of the clones does not appear; measured against another copy, unresolved V genes explain less than half of the discrepancy, and the remainder lacks a known reason. Clone size and V and J calls were adopted from that table, with D and trimming inferred from the DNA. The sample contains millions of clones, approximately 95% of them found a single time. The ten largest clones take up 0.35% to 0.45% of the sample.

Including the terminal cysteine and phenylalanine, the CDR3 comprises 13 residues. The sequence is cut down to CDR3 DNA, 39 bases in frame from base 1. Reading the germline V gene gives CDR1 SQVTM and CDR2 ANQGSEA. Trimming takes 1 base from V and 10 bases from J, and the germline ends sit 14 bases apart. The sample was naive CD4+ T cells from PBMCs. The sample's cell subset or site label, decoded: CD45RA+ positively selected. This sequence originates from a man aged 18 to 30 in good health. Some clones in this sample may be carry-over from other donors' samples. Recombination joined TRBV29-1 with TRBJ2-1, with a weak D call of TRBD2 (5 bases match). The CDR3 region: CSVEGAGRREQFF. The nucleotides read TGCAGCGTTGAAGGGGCGGGCCGAAGGGAGCAGTTCTTC.